This T cell receptor beta chain emerged from a study of post-analysis software for immune sequencing data. Study conclusions and caveats: Controls had lower frequencies than patients of roughly five TRBV segments, which included TRBV5-6, TRBV5-1 and TRBV20-1.

This clonotype was picked up many times. Its antigen is unknown. There are 14 residues in the CDR3. V lost 5 bases to trimming and J lost 0 bases; unmatched junction nucleotides: 2. CDR1 SGHRS and CDR2 YFSETQ come from the germline V gene. The library was made from cDNA and included unique molecular identifiers. cDNA molecules numbering some 500,000 came from roughly 1 to 10 million T cells. Each CDR3 protein is one row after TCRdb ran MiXCR on the PCR reads. The table includes about 500,000 distinct CDR3 sequences, around 40% detected once. This sequence joins TRBV5-1 and TRBJ2-7; 10 bases agree with TRBD2. Source material: blood. The TCR sequence derives from a girl aged 5-17 years with multiple sclerosis. The CDR3: CASRGLATSYEQYF. The CDR3, as DNA: TGCGCCAGCAGGGGACTAGCGACCTCCTACGAGCAGTACTTC.